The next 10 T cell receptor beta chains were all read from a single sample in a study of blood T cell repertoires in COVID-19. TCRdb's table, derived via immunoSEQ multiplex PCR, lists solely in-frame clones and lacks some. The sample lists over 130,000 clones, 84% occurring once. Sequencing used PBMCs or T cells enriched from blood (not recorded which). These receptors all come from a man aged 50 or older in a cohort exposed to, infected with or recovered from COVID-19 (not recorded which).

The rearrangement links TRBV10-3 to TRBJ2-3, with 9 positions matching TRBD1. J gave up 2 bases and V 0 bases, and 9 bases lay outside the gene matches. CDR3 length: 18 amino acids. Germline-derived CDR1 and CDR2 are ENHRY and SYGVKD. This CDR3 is CAISESVGGQGITDTQYF. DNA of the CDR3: TGTGCCATCAGTGAGTCGGTGGGGGGACAGGGAATCACAGATACGCAGTATTTT.

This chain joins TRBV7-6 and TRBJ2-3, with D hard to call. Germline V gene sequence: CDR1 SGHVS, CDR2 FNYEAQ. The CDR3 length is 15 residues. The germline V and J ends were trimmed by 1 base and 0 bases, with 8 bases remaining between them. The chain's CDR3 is CASSLELVSTDTQYF. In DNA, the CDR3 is TGTGCCAGCAGCTTAGAGTTAGTTAGCACAGATACGCAGTATTTT. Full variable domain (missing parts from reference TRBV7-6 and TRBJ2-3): GAGVSQSPRYKVTKRGQDVALRCDPISGHVSLYWYRQALGQGPEFLTYFNYEAQQDKSGLPNDRFSAERPEGSISTLTIQRTEQRDSAMYRCASSLELVSTDTQYFGPGTRLTVL.

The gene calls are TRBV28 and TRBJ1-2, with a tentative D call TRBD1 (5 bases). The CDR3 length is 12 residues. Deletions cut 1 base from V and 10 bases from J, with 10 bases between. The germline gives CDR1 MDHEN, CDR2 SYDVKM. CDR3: CASSLYAGDYTF. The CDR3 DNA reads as TGTGCCAGCAGTTTATATGCGGGGGACTACACCTTC.

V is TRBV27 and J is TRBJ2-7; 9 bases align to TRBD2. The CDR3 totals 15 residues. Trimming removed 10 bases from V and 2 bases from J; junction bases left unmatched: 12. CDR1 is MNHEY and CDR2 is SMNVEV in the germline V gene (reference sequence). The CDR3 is CATRVGASGTYEQYF. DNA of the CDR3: TGTGCCACCAGGGTGGGGGCTAGCGGGACCTACGAGCAGTACTTC.

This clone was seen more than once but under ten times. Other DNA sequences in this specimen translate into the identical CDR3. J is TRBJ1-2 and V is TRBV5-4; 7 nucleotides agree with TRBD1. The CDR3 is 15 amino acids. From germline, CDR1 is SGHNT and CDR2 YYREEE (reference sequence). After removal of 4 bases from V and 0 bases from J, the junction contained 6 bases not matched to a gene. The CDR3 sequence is CASSLAGQTNYGYTF. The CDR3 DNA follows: TGTGCCAGCAGCCTCGCGGGACAGACTAACTATGGCTACACCTTC.

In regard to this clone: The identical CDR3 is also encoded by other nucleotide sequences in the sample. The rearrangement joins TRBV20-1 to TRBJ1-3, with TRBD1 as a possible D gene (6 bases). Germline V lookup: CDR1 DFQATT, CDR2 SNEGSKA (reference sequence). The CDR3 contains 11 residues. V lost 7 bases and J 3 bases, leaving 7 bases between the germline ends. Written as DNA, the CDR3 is TGCAGTGGGACAGATGGAAACACCATATATTTT. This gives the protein CSGTDGNTIYF.

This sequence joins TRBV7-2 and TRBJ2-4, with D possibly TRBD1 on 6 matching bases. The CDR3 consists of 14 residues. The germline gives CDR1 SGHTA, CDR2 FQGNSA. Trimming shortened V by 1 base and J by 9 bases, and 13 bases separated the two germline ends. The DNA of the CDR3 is TGTGCCAGCAGCTTAGACACAGGGTGGTCCATTCAGTACTTC. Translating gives CASSLDTGWSIQYF.

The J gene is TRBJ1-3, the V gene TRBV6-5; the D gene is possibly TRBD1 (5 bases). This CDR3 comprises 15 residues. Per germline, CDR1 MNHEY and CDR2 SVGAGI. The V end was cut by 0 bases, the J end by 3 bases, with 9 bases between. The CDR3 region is CASSYSSQGGNTIYF. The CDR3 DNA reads TGTGCCAGCAGTTACTCGTCTCAGGGTGGAAACACCATATATTTT.

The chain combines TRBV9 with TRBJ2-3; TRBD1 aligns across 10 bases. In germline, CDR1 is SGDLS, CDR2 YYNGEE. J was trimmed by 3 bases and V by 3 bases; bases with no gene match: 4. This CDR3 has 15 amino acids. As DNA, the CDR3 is TGTGCCAGCAGCGCCCGGACAGGGGGGACAGATACGCAGTATTTT. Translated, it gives CASSARTGGTDTQYF.

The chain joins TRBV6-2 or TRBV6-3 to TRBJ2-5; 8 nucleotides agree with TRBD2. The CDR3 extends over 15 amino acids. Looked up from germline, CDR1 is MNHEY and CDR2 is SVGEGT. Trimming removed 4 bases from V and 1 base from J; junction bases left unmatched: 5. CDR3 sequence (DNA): TGTGCCAGCAGTTCAGCGGGACTAGGCCAAGAGACCCAGTACTTC. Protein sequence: CASSSAGLGQETQYF.